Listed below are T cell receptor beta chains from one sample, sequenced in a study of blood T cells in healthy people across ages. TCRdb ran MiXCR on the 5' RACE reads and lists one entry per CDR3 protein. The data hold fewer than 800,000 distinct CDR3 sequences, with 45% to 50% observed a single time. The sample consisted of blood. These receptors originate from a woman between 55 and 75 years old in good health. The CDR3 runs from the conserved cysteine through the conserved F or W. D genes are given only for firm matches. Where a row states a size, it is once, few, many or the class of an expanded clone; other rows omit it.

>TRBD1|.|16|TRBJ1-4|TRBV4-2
CASSQVIGQGSEKLFF
TGTGCCAGCAGCCAAGTCATCGGACAGGGATCCGAAAAACTGTTTTTT
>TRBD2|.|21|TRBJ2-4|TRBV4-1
CASSQESPAGGRGLAKNIQYF
TGCGCCAGCAGCCAAGAATCACCAGCGGGGGGGCGAGGTCTTGCCAAAAACATTCAGTACTTC
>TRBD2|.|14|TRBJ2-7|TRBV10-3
CAISAYTSGYEQYF
TGTGCCATCAGTGCTTACACTAGCGGATACGAGCAGTACTTC
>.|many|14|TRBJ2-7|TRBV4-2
CASSQERGSYEQYF
TGTGCCAGCAGCCAAGAACGGGGAAGCTACGAGCAGTACTTC
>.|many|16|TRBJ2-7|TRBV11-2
CASSLDVGAGSYEQYF
TGTGCCAGCAGCTTAGATGTGGGAGCGGGTTCCTACGAGCAGTACTTC
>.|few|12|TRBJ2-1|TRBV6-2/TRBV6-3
CASKTFYNEQFF
TGTGCCAGTAAGACTTTTTACAATGAGCAGTTCTTC
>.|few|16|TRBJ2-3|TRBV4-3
CASSHTSGSSTDTQYF
TGCGCCAGCAGTCATACAAGCGGGTCTAGCACAGATACGCAGTATTTT
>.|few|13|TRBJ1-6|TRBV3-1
CASSQVLNSPLHF
TGTGCCAGCAGCCAAGTGTTGAATTCACCCCTCCACTTT
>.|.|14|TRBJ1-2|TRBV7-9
CASSLAGKNYGYTF
TGTGCCAGCAGCTTAGCCGGGAAAAACTATGGCTACACCTTC
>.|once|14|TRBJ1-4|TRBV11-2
CASTTGRGSEKLFF
TGTGCCAGCACTACGGGAAGGGGAAGTGAAAAACTGTTTTTT
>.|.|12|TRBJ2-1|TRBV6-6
CASSPTGGGQFF
TGTGCCAGCAGTCCTACTGGGGGCGGGCAGTTCTTC
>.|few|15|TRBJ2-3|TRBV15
CATSRQSSRQDTQYF
TGTGCCACCAGTCGGCAGTCTTCCAGGCAAGATACGCAGTATTTT